This TCR beta chain was obtained from a study of CD8+ T cells in alopecia areata. Study as a whole: Using the percentage of affected scalp area, treated patients' severity was scored.

Noted treatment: oral pan-JAK inhibitor, 5-10 mg twice daily. The sorting of PBMCs gave CD4+ and CD8+ T cells. To note about this clone: What it binds is not known.

The authors extracted RNA and reverse transcribed it into cDNA as the sequencing template. Generated by immunoSEQ multiplex PCR, the TCRdb table keeps only in-frame clones and is missing some. The sample has 150,000 to 200,000 clones, more than 55% seen once. The CDR3 consists of 14 residues. Trimming at V came to 4 bases and at J to 13 bases, leaving 10 bases not matched to a gene. CDR1 is SGHNT and CDR2 is YENEEA in the germline V gene. Regarding the study as a whole: One nonresponder leaves baseline CD8+ expansion's link to response uncertain.

The chain joins TRBV11-3 to TRBJ1-4; 9 nucleotides align to TRBD1. The TCR comes from a human donor with alopecia areata. This sample comprised CD4+ T cells sorted from blood, obtained between weeks 49 and 50, from a patient treated with tofacitinib. The CDR3 loop reads CASSSRDRDVGLFF. DNA of the CDR3: TGTGCCAGCAGCTCCCGGGACAGGGACGTTGGACTGTTTTTT. Variable domain in full (rest from reference TRBV11-3 and TRBJ1-4): EAGVVQSPRYKIIEKKQPVAFWCNPISGHNTLYWYLQNLGQGPELLIRYENEEAVDDSQLPKDRFSAERLKGVDSTLKIQPAELGDSAVYLCASSSRDRDVGLFFGSGTQLSVL.